Below, one T cell receptor beta chain is given with its context. In germline, CDR1 is GTSNPN, CDR2 SVGIG (reference sequence). The CDR3 is 14 residues long. The V and J ends lost 2 bases and 0 bases respectively, with 10 bases between them. The method was immunoSEQ multiplex PCR; TCRdb's version includes in-frame clones alone and lacks a portion of them. Of around 250,000 clones detected, roughly 85% appear once; the ten largest clones hold less than 3.5%. This specimen belongs to a study of blood T cell repertoires in COVID-19. Overall study: In each case, the material was cDNA or gDNA derived from T cells, B-cell-depleted T cells, or PBMCs.

The sequencing sample was made of peripheral blood. The rearrangement uses TRBV30 and TRBJ1-2; no clear D gene. The clonotype originates from a woman aged 18-29 years with acute or convalescent COVID-19. In DNA, the CDR3 is TGTGCCTGGAGTACAAACCTCGCTAACTATGGCTACACCTTC. Protein sequence: CAWSTNLANYGYTF.